The 12 T cell receptor beta chains listed next were all sequenced from one sample in a study of Graves' ophthalmopathy and Graves' hyperthyroidism. Using RNA transcripts, the TCR beta CDR3 regions were amplified. Amplification began with first-round RT-PCR using HTBI primers, then second-round multiplex PCR was performed. MiXCR, run by TCRdb on the multiplex PCR reads, gives a single entry per CDR3 protein. In the table there are around 1,200,000 distinct CDR3 sequences, around a third of which are singletons. Sequencing was done on a sample of peripheral blood or thyroid tissue (not recorded which). The receptors shown here come from an adult man with Graves' hyperthyroidism.

As to this clonotype: This may stem from a read error, because a much larger clone lies one nucleotide away. This chain joins TRBV7-9 and TRBJ2-7, with TRBD2 identical over 10 bases. This CDR3 has 17 residues. Germline assignment: CDR1 SEHNR and CDR2 FQNEAQ (reference sequence). The DNA of the CDR3 is TGTGCCGGCAGCTACGGGACACTAGCGGGGATACCCTACGAGCAGTACTTC. It translates to CAGSYGTLAGIPYEQYF.

In this sample, this clonotype turned up many times. The gene calls are TRBV5-1 and TRBJ1-4; tentative D call: TRBD1 (5 bases). CDR1 SGHRS and CDR2 YFSETQ come from the germline V gene. Trimming stripped 3 bases from V and 2 bases from J, with 8 bases between. The CDR3 is made up of 14 amino acids. CDR3 nucleotide sequence: TGCGCCAGCAGCTCGGGGCTTACTAATGAAAAACTGTTTTTT. Amino acids: CASSSGLTNEKLFF.

This clonotype was counted between two and nine times. V gene TRBV25-1 combines with J gene TRBJ2-7, with 7 bases identical to TRBD2. V lost 4 bases to trimming and J lost 3 bases; unmatched junction nucleotides: 15. The germline V gene has CDR1 MGHDK and CDR2 SYGVNS. The CDR3 extends over 17 amino acids. CDR3 protein: CASSGLQLAPEDYEQYF. CDR3 nucleotide sequence: TGTGCCAGCAGTGGGCTACAACTAGCGCCAGAGGACTACGAGCAGTACTTC.

Only a few counts were recorded for this clonotype. This chain links TRBV20-1 with TRBJ2-2; 10 nucleotides line up with TRBD2. The germline CDR1 and CDR2 sequences are DFQATT and SNEGSKA (reference sequence). V was pared by 7 bases and J by 5 bases, with 4 bases of the junction left unmatched. The CDR3 runs 13 residues. The CDR3 DNA is TGCAGTGGCGGACTAGCGGAAACCGGGGAGCTGTTTTTT. It translates to CSGGLAETGELFF.

This clonotype was seen repeatedly, ten times or more. The chain combines TRBV11-3 with TRBJ2-7; D is perhaps TRBD2 (7 bases). Looked up from germline, CDR1 is SGHNT and CDR2 is YENEEA. The V end was cut by 2 bases, the J end by 5 bases, with 10 bases between. The CDR3 sequence is 13 residues long. CDR3 sequence reads: CASSLMRGHEQYF. The DNA for the CDR3 is TGTGCCAGCAGCTTAATGCGGGGGCACGAGCAGTACTTC.

This clonotype occurred a few times. The gene calls are TRBV6-1 and TRBJ2-5; no clear D gene. V was shortened by 1 base and J by 3 bases, with 15 bases between the two germline ends. The germline CDR1 and CDR2 sequences are MNHNS and SASEGT. The CDR3 extends over 16 amino acids. As DNA, the CDR3 is TGTGCCAGCAGTGAAGGATCTTGGGGTTTCAAAGAGACCCAGTACTTC. This codes for CASSEGSWGFKETQYF.

The table lists this clonotype with a few counts. The rearrangement joins TRBV6-5 to TRBJ1-6, with a weak D call TRBD1 (5 bases). CDR1 is MNHEY, CDR2 SVGAGI, per germline. V gave up 6 bases and J gave up 8 bases, with 17 bases separating them. The CDR3 has 15 amino acids. As DNA, the CDR3 is TGTGCCAGCAGCCGGGGCAAGTGGCTAGATTCACCCCTCCACTTT. Protein: CASSRGKWLDSPLHF.

This clonotype was observed a handful of times. V and J are TRBV7-2 and TRBJ1-4; TRBD1 is a possible D gene (5 bases). This CDR3 has 16 amino acids. CDR1 is SGHTA and CDR2 is FQGNSA in the germline V gene. V lost 3 bases and J 7 bases, leaving 18 bases between the germline ends. The chain's CDR3 is CASSLGGAGRFEKLFF. The CDR3 DNA reads as TGTGCCAGCAGCTTGGGAGGGGCAGGACGATTTGAAAAACTGTTTTTT.

This clonotype has at least ten counts. The chain employs TRBV2 and TRBJ1-5, with TRBD1 as a possible D gene (6 bases). Germline V CDR1 and CDR2: SNHLY, FYNNEI. CDR3 size: 13 residues. V shed 10 bases and J shed 1 base, with 11 bases lying between them. The CDR3: CATRDRSNQPQHF. CDR3 DNA sequence: TGTGCCACCCGAGACAGGAGCAATCAGCCCCAGCATTTT.

The chain has TRBV5-1 and TRBJ1-6; D remains unclear. The CDR3 is 14 amino acids. V lost 2 bases and J lost 7, with 10 bases in between. Germline V CDR1 and CDR2: SGHRS, YFSETQ. The CDR3 nucleotides read TGCGCCAGCAGCTTAATGCAGCGCAATTCACCCCTCCACTTT. It codes for CASSLMQRNSPLHF. Based on the CDR3 plus reference TRBV5-1 and TRBJ1-6, the full variable domain is KAGVTQTPRYLIKTRGQQVTLSCSPISGHRSVSWYQQTPGQGLQFLFEYFSETQRNKGNFPGRFSGRQFSNSRSEMNVSTLELGDSALYLCASSLMQRNSPLHFGNGTRLTVT.

Remarks on this clonotype: A read error may be the cause here, since a much bigger clone is one base away. The J gene is TRBJ1-2, the V gene TRBV5-4; D perhaps matches TRBD1 (5 bases). Germline loops: CDR1 SGHNT, CDR2 YYREEE (reference sequence). V was trimmed by 4 bases and J by 8 bases, leaving 12 bases between them. CDR3 length: 12 residues. CDR3 nucleotides: TGTGCCAGCAGCACCCGGGACCGGGGCTACACCTTC. Translating it yields CASSTRDRGYTF.

This rearrangement joins TRBV2 to TRBJ2-5; D unresolved. The CDR3 runs to 15 residues. V dropped 2 bases and J dropped 7 bases, with 17 bases sitting between them. Per germline, CDR1 SNHLY and CDR2 FYNNEI. The CDR3 reads CASSELGWWVRTQYF. CDR3 coding DNA: TGTGCCAGCAGTGAACTGGGGTGGTGGGTGAGGACCCAGTACTTC.